This T cell receptor (beta chain) was captured by sequencing in a study of regulatory T cells in long-lasting Graves disease. Looked up from germline, CDR1 is MNHEY and CDR2 is SMNVEV (reference sequence). CDR3 size: 13 residues. This clonotype has a handful of counts. The junction departs from germline at one end; a sequencing error may be responsible. iRepertoire HTBI primers and Arm-PCR of CDR3 regions built TCR beta libraries. TCRdb re-analysed the multiplex PCR reads in MiXCR, keeping a single row per CDR3 protein. Here the sample spans about 400,000 distinct CDR3 sequences, roughly 20% being singletons. Time point noted: persistent/refractory GD, antithyroid drugs over 5 years with positive TRAb. PBMCs were the source of the RNA used for TCR sequencing.

This receptor was obtained from a female donor with Graves disease. This specimen was peripheral blood mononuclear cells (PBMCs), taken when the disease was refractory, from a patient treated with antithyroid drugs. The chain couples TRBV27 to TRBJ2-7; no clear D. The CDR3 DNA follows: TGTGCCAGCAGTCTATCGCCCGCGTACGAGCAGTACTTC. Amino acid sequence: CASSLSPAYEQYF.